This is a list of T cell receptor beta chains from one sample in a study of blood T cell repertoires in COVID-19. Sequencing was performed with immunoSEQ multiplex PCR; in TCRdb, only in-frame clones are kept and a portion is missing. There are under 250,000 clones in the sample; 80% to 90% occur only once, and under 4% lies in the top ten. Sequences were obtained from PBMCs or T cells enriched from blood (not recorded which). The receptor source for this set is a young woman in a cohort exposed to, infected with or recovered from COVID-19 (not recorded which). CDR3s include the opening cysteine and the closing phenylalanine or tryptophan. The D gene is left open where the match is weak. Not all rows give a size; the values are once, few, many and, for expanded clones, a class.

few	TRBJ2-7	TRBD2	TRBV10-2	CASSEFTSGSHEQYF	TGCGCCAGCAGTGAGTTTACTAGCGGGAGCCACGAGCAGTACTTC
NA	TRBJ2-1	NA	TRBV7-3	CASSITGEAWGNEQFF	TGTGCCAGCAGTATTACAGGGGAGGCGTGGGGCAATGAGCAGTTCTTC
NA	TRBJ2-5	TRBD2	TRBV3-1/TRBV3-2	CASSQGIAGGETQYF	TGTGCCAGCAGCCAAGGGATAGCGGGGGGGGAGACCCAGTACTTC
NA	TRBJ2-3	NA	TRBV6-1	CASSDRDTSTDTQYF	TGTGCCAGCAGTGACCGGGACACGAGCACAGATACGCAGTATTTT
NA	TRBJ1-5	NA	TRBV4-1	CASSQLETGGNQPQHF	TGCGCCAGCAGCCAATTAGAAACGGGGGGCAATCAGCCCCAGCATTTT
NA	TRBJ1-6	TRBD1	TRBV10-2	CASSDRGSSYNSPLHF	TGCGCCAGCAGCGACAGGGGGAGCTCCTATAATTCACCCCTCCACTTT
NA	TRBJ1-2	NA	TRBV12-3/TRBV12-4	CASSFPRFGGYTF	TGTGCCAGCAGTTTTCCCCGATTCGGTGGCTACACCTTC
NA	TRBJ2-7	TRBD2	TRBV7-6	CASSLDELAGAGEQYF	TGTGCCAGCAGCTTAGACGAACTAGCGGGAGCCGGCGAGCAGTACTTC
NA	TRBJ2-7	NA	TRBV10-3	CAITVEGGSSYEQYF	TGTGCCATCACTGTCGAGGGGGGGAGCTCCTACGAGCAGTACTTC
once	TRBJ2-7	NA	TRBV28	CASSSMGGGSYEQYF	TGTGCCAGCAGTTCTATGGGAGGAGGGAGCTACGAGCAGTACTTC
NA	TRBJ1-4	NA	TRBV6-1	CASSDMGGATNEKLFF	TGTGCCAGCAGTGACATGGGGGGTGCAACTAATGAAAAACTGTTTTTT
once	TRBJ1-3	TRBD1	TRBV7-9	CASSLLRDSLGTIYF	TGTGCCAGCAGCTTGTTACGGGACAGTCTGGGCACCATATATTTT
NA	TRBJ2-7	TRBD2	TRBV12-3/TRBV12-4	CASSMTSVNEQYF	TGTGCCAGCAGTATGACTAGCGTGAACGAGCAGTACTTC
NA	TRBJ1-1	NA	TRBV7-2	CASSPSLTARGAFF	TGTGCCAGCAGCCCAAGCCTGACAGCAAGGGGAGCTTTCTTT
NA	TRBJ2-1	NA	TRBV21-1	CASSKGAGRTYNEQFF	TGTGCCAGCAGCAAAGGAGCGGGAAGGACCTACAATGAGCAGTTCTTC
NA	TRBJ2-3	NA	TRBV13	CASSLPRDTQYF	TGTGCCAGCAGCTTACCTAGAGATACGCAGTATTTT
NA	TRBJ1-2	TRBD1	TRBV2	CASSWTGDYGYTF	TGTGCCAGCAGTTGGACAGGGGACTATGGCTACACCTTC
NA	TRBJ2-7	NA	TRBV19	CASSTDSSYEQYF	TGTGCCAGTAGTACCGACAGCTCCTACGAGCAGTACTTC
NA	TRBJ2-3	TRBD1	TRBV7-2	CASSAQGQRADTQYF	TGTGCCAGCAGCGCACAGGGACAGCGCGCAGATACGCAGTATTTT
once	TRBJ2-2	TRBD2	TRBV24-1	CATSESFGLDTGELFF	TGTGCCACCAGTGAGTCCTTCGGACTAGATACGGGGGAGCTGTTTTTT
NA	TRBJ1-1	NA	TRBV18	CASSPDRLNTEAFF	TGTGCCAGCTCACCCGACAGGCTGAACACTGAAGCTTTCTTT
NA	TRBJ2-3	TRBD2	TRBV28	CASSTAGGTDTQYF	TGTGCCAGCAGTACGGCGGGAGGGACGGATACGCAGTATTTT
NA	TRBJ2-1	TRBD2	TRBV6-5	CASRVLAGEANEQFF	TGTGCCAGCAGAGTACTAGCGGGAGAAGCCAATGAGCAGTTCTTC
NA	TRBJ2-7	NA	TRBV6-5	CASSSSGTAAYEQYF	TGTGCCAGCAGTTCCTCCGGGACTGCGGCCTACGAGCAGTACTTC
once	TRBJ1-5	TRBD1	TRBV28	CASSLEQGNQPQHF	TGTGCCAGCAGTTTAGAACAGGGGAATCAGCCCCAGCATTTT
NA	TRBJ2-7	TRBD1	TRBV6-1	CASSERGTGEQYF	TGTGCCAGCAGTGAACGCGGGACAGGCGAGCAGTACTTC
NA	TRBJ2-3	NA	TRBV15	CATSRDAGDTQYF	TGTGCCACCAGCAGAGATGCGGGAGATACGCAGTATTTT
NA	TRBJ1-2	TRBD1	TRBV13	CASSAQGTGGWYGYTF	TGTGCCAGCAGCGCACAGGGGACAGGGGGCTGGTATGGCTACACCTTC
once	TRBJ1-5	TRBD1	TRBV7-8	CASSLDRISNQPQHF	TGTGCCAGCAGCCTGGACAGGATTAGCAATCAGCCCCAGCATTTT
NA	TRBJ1-4	TRBD1	TRBV19	CASSMWGQGRENEKLFF	TGTGCCAGTAGTATGTGGGGACAGGGTAGGGAAAATGAAAAACTGTTTTTT
NA	TRBJ1-5	NA	TRBV4-1	CASSPAGVKQPQHF	TGCGCCAGCAGCCCCGCCGGGGTAAAACAGCCCCAGCATTTT
NA	TRBJ1-3	NA	TRBV9	CASSPDPAGSGNTIYF	TGTGCCAGCAGCCCAGACCCGGCAGGCTCTGGAAACACCATATATTTT
NA	TRBJ2-6	NA	TRBV24-1	CATSDSGRPGANVLTF	TGTGCCACCAGTGATTCCGGCAGGCCCGGGGCCAACGTCCTGACTTTC
NA	TRBJ1-2	TRBD1	TRBV5-1	CASSSSPGTGALNYGYTF	TGCGCCAGCAGCTCGTCCCCCGGGACAGGGGCCCTGAACTATGGCTACACCTTC
NA	TRBJ1-4	NA	TRBV6-5	CASSYAGWGKDEKLFF	TGTGCCAGCAGTTACGCGGGTTGGGGAAAGGATGAAAAACTGTTTTTT
NA	TRBJ1-2	NA	TRBV27	CASKPGQSISYGYTF	TGTGCCAGCAAACCCGGACAGTCCATCTCCTATGGCTACACCTTC
NA	TRBJ1-5	NA	TRBV5-1	CASSPGQSNQPQHF	TGCGCCAGCAGCCCAGGACAGAGCAATCAGCCCCAGCATTTT
NA	TRBJ2-1	NA	TRBV2	CASQYNEQFF	TGTGCCAGCCAGTACAATGAGCAGTTCTTC
NA	TRBJ1-2	NA	TRBV5-4	CASSLRLLGPREGYTF	TGTGCCAGCAGCCTGAGGTTGCTAGGGCCCCGGGAAGGCTACACCTTC
NA	TRBJ2-7	NA	TRBV2	CATQGGVEQYF	TGTGCCACCCAGGGGGGCGTAGAGCAGTACTTC
NA	TRBJ1-5	TRBD1	TRBV27	CASSYGQGGQPQHF	TGTGCCAGCAGTTACGGGCAGGGGGGTCAGCCCCAGCATTTT
NA	TRBJ2-3	NA	TRBV7-9	CASSLVVGREVSTDTQYF	TGTGCCAGCAGCTTAGTAGTTGGCAGGGAGGTGAGCACAGATACGCAGTATTTT
NA	TRBJ2-1	TRBD2	TRBV7-7	CASSLARGGEQFF	TGTGCTAGCAGCTTAGCCCGGGGGGGTGAGCAGTTCTTC
few	TRBJ2-2	NA	TRBV29-1	CSVARQSGELFF	TGCAGCGTCGCCAGACAGTCCGGGGAGCTGTTTTTT
NA	TRBJ1-2	TRBD1	TRBV6-1	CASSARGQLTDANYGYTF	TGTGCCAGCAGTGCCCGGGGACAGCTGACGGACGCTAACTATGGCTACACCTTC
NA	TRBJ1-1	NA	TRBV18	CASSPSGTATVAFF	TGTGCCAGCTCACCAAGCGGGACGGCCACAGTAGCTTTCTTT
once	TRBJ1-2	TRBD1	TRBV9	CASSPGQGRDNYGYTF	TGTGCCAGCAGCCCCGGACAGGGGAGAGATAACTATGGCTACACCTTC
NA	TRBJ1-2	NA	TRBV2	CASSYRIDYGYTF	TGTGCCAGCAGTTACAGGATAGACTATGGCTACACCTTC
NA	TRBJ2-7	TRBD1	TRBV6-5	CATGTGLSAEQYF	TGTGCCACCGGGACAGGGTTAAGCGCCGAGCAGTACTTC
NA	TRBJ1-5	NA	TRBV2	CASSVYDNSNQPQHF	TGTGCCAGCAGTGTATACGACAATAGCAATCAGCCCCAGCATTTT
NA	TRBJ2-7	TRBD1	TRBV9	CASSSTMGGTGRSEQYF	TGTGCCAGCAGCTCGACGATGGGTGGGACAGGGAGGTCCGAGCAGTACTTC
NA	TRBJ1-3	TRBD1	TRBV19	CASSSGQGPGNTIYF	TGTGCCAGTAGTTCCGGACAGGGACCTGGAAACACCATATATTTT
NA	TRBJ1-1	TRBD1	TRBV19	CASSMASGQGDTEAFF	TGTGCCAGTAGTATGGCGTCAGGACAGGGAGACACTGAAGCTTTCTTT
NA	TRBJ1-6	NA	TRBV2	CASSGGPDSPLHF	TGTGCCAGCAGTGGGGGGCCGGATTCACCCCTCCACTTT
NA	TRBJ1-1	NA	TRBV5-4	CASSLVRGGRTEAFF	TGTGCCAGCAGCTTAGTTCGGGGGGGCCGGACTGAAGCTTTCTTT
NA	TRBJ2-5	NA	TRBV7-9	CASSYLQDRQETQYF	TGTGCCAGCAGCTATCTCCAGGACAGACAAGAGACCCAGTACTTC
NA	TRBJ1-2	NA	TRBV4-1	CASSQEGPGQVYGYTF	TGCGCCAGCAGCCAAGAAGGACCGGGACAAGTCTATGGCTACACCTTC
NA	TRBJ2-7	NA	TRBV7-8	CASSLVSGDTGYEQYF	TGTGCCAGCAGCTTAGTCTCGGGGGATACAGGCTACGAGCAGTACTTC
NA	TRBJ2-7	TRBD1	TRBV28	CASRTGGDLLYEQYF	TGTGCCAGTCGGACAGGGGGCGATCTCCTCTACGAGCAGTACTTC